This paragraph covers one T cell receptor (beta chain) sequence. Its antigen is still unknown. The data were taken from a study of PD-1 blockade in mismatch repair-deficient tumors. Mismatch repair deficiency was confirmed in all patients, by PCR or immunohistochemistry. TCR sequencing covered a few patients who responded to pembrolizumab. Trimming removed 1 base at V and 8 bases at J, with 4 bases between. CDR1 and CDR2 (germline): SGHKS, YYEKEE (reference sequence). This CDR3 spans 11 amino acids. This table comes from immunoSEQ multiplex PCR, and its TCRdb copy is limited to in-frame clones, with some not included. The sample has tens of thousands of clones; roughly 84% are singletons. Study outcomes and limitations: Rapid post-treatment expansion, then contraction, generally preceding radiologic response, marked tumor-resident clones.

This sequence joins TRBV5-5 and TRBJ2-1; the D is unclear. The sample consisted of PBMCs, taken before pembrolizumab treatment. The TCR was taken from an adult with mismatch repair-deficient cancer. The CDR3 spells CASSLFYEQFF. Here the CDR3 DNA reads TGTGCCAGCAGCTTGTTCTATGAGCAGTTCTTC.